These 28 T cell receptor beta chains originate from one sample sequenced in a study of cytomegalovirus exposure and HLA in healthy donors. TCRdb's table, derived via immunoSEQ multiplex PCR, lists solely in-frame clones and lacks some. The sample includes around 160,000 clones, around four fifths of them seen just once. Sequences were obtained from PBMCs. The receptors shown here come from a man aged 30 to 45 in good health and CMV-seropositive.

This clone was counted many times. The chain links TRBV27 to TRBJ1-5; 9 nucleotides match TRBD1. V lost 11 bases to trimming and J lost 3 bases; unmatched junction nucleotides: 5. The CDR3 totals 13 residues. Looked up from germline, CDR1 is MNHEY and CDR2 is SMNVEV (reference sequence). CDR3 protein: CASGQGFNQPQHF. Written as DNA, the CDR3 is TGTGCCTCGGGACAGGGCTTCAATCAGCCCCAGCATTTT.

By sample fraction, this clone is large (0.1 to 1%). This chain connects TRBV16 to TRBJ1-5, with D unclear. There are 15 residues in the CDR3. With 0 bases removed from V and 2 bases from J, the gap between germline ends came to 8 bases. From germline, CDR1 is KGHSY and CDR2 FQNENV. CDR3 in amino acids: CASSQSYSRNQPQHF. The CDR3 region has the DNA TGTGCCAGCAGCCAATCATACAGTCGCAATCAGCCCCAGCATTTT.

As to this clone: Germline is not matched at one junction end, which may reflect a read error. The chain carries TRBV7-7 and TRBJ2-3; D may be TRBD2 (6 bases). Germline assignment: CDR1 SSHAT and CDR2 FNYEAQ (reference sequence). The length of the CDR3 is 14 residues. Here the CDR3 reads CASSFGGGADTQYF. As DNA, the CDR3 is TGTGCTAGCAGCTTTGGGGGAGGCGCAGATACGCAGTATTTT.

The chain employs TRBV4-3 and TRBJ1-1; D call uncertain. This CDR3 spans 15 amino acids. Germline V gene lookup returns CDR1 LGHNA and CDR2 YSLEER. V gave up 0 bases and J gave up 4 bases, with 12 bases separating them. DNA of the CDR3: TGCGCCAGCAGCCAAGATATGGGAGTGCGCACTGAAGCTTTCTTT. This translates into CASSQDMGVRTEAFF.

This clone turned up a few times. The gene calls are TRBV7-9 and TRBJ2-1; 14 bases match TRBD2. This CDR3 is built from 16 residues. V gave up 5 bases and J gave up 10 bases; unmatched junction bases: 10. Looked up from germline, CDR1 is SEHNR and CDR2 is FQNEAQ (reference sequence). CDR3 amino acids: CASSQPPGLAGVEQFF. The DNA for the CDR3 is TGTGCCAGCAGCCAACCTCCGGGACTAGCGGGGGTGGAGCAGTTCTTC. The complete variable domain, with remaining parts taken from reference TRBV7-9 and TRBJ2-1, reads DTGVSQNPRHKITKRGQNVTFRCDPISEHNRLYWYRQTLGQGPEFLTYFQNEAQLEKSRLLSDRFSAERPKGSFSTLEIQRTEQGDSAMYLCASSQPPGLAGVEQFFGPGTRLTVL.

The rearrangement uses TRBV2 and TRBJ2-7; a weak D match, TRBD2 (6 bases). V was shortened by 1 base and J by 4 bases, with 11 bases between the two germline ends. Per the germline V gene, CDR1 is SNHLY and CDR2 is FYNNEI. The CDR3 consists of 14 residues. CDR3 sequence reads: CASSEGLAGYEQYF. DNA for the CDR3: TGTGCCAGCAGTGAAGGCCTGGCGGGGTACGAGCAGTACTTC. Filled out from reference TRBV2 and TRBJ2-7, the complete variable domain reads EPEVTQTPSHQVTQMGQEVILRCVPISNHLYFYWYRQILGQKVEFLVSFYNNEISEKSEIFDDQFSVERPDGSNFTLKIRSTKLEDSAMYFCASSEGLAGYEQYFGPGTRLTVT.

The chain couples TRBV5-4 to TRBJ2-2; possible D gene TRBD2, 7 bases. V lost 4 bases to trimming and J lost 3 bases, with 13 bases between them. In germline, CDR1 is SGHNT, CDR2 YYREEE (reference sequence). The CDR3 is made up of 15 amino acids. CDR3 in amino acids: CASSRGGIYTGELFF. Written as DNA, the CDR3 is TGTGCCAGCAGCAGGGGGGGAATTTACACCGGGGAGCTGTTTTTT.

This clone was picked up one time. The chain carries TRBV5-1 and TRBJ2-5, with TRBD2 matching 14 bases. The length of the CDR3 is 17 residues. Per germline, CDR1 SGHRS and CDR2 YFSETQ. Losses at the gene ends were 7 bases for V and 4 bases for J; bases not matched to a gene: 12. CDR3 DNA sequence: TGCGCCAGCGGGCTGATGGGGACTAGCGGGGGAGGAGAGACCCAGTACTTC. Translating it yields CASGLMGTSGGGETQYF.

V is TRBV19 and J is TRBJ1-2; D ambiguous. The V and J ends lost 10 bases and 5 bases respectively, with 11 bases between them. The germline gives CDR1 LNHDA, CDR2 SQIVND (reference sequence). The CDR3 covers 11 residues. CDR3 DNA: TGTGCCACCCGAGAGGTTTATGGCTACACCTTC. Amino acid sequence: CATREVYGYTF.

V usage is TRBV5-1 and J usage is TRBJ2-1; 11 bases are a match to TRBD2. The germline gives CDR1 SGHRS, CDR2 YFSETQ. The ends lost 0 bases at V and 9 bases at J; junction bases unmatched: 8. The CDR3 spans 16 residues. Here the CDR3 reads CASSLAGITSGGEQFF. The CDR3 DNA reads as TGCGCCAGCAGCTTGGCCGGGATAACTAGCGGGGGTGAGCAGTTCTTC.

The chain employs TRBV7-9 and TRBJ1-3; possible D gene TRBD1, 6 bases. Germline CDR1 is SEHNR and CDR2 is FQNEAQ (reference sequence). The CDR3 is 17 amino acids. Trimming left V 4 bases short and J 3 bases short, with 19 bases between. CDR3 nucleotides: TGTGCCAGCAGCTCCGAGGCTGGGGGCGGTGGTGGAAACACCATATATTTT. This codes for CASSSEAGGGGGNTIYF.

The V and J genes are TRBV7-2 and TRBJ2-2, with D uncertain. This CDR3 region has 12 residues. Germline V gives CDR1 SGHTA, CDR2 FQGNSA. Trimming cost V 6 bases and J 7 bases, with 9 bases left between them. The CDR3 sequence: CASRFPGGELFF. The CDR3 DNA reads as TGTGCCAGCAGGTTTCCGGGCGGGGAGCTGTTTTTT.

The V call is TRBV11-3, the J call TRBJ2-2; 16 nucleotides match TRBD2. The CDR3 loop spans 17 amino acids. After removal of 4 bases from V and 6 bases from J, the junction contained 5 bases not matched to a gene. The germline V gene has CDR1 SGHNT and CDR2 YENEEA. CDR3 in amino acids: CASSSTGTSGGAGELFF. As DNA, the CDR3 is TGTGCCAGCAGCTCCACCGGGACTAGCGGGGGGGCCGGGGAGCTGTTTTTT.

The chain couples TRBV21-1 to TRBJ1-2. TRBV21-1 is annotated as a pseudogene. The CDR3 runs to 15 residues. The CDR3 sequence: CASSKWGGHFRGYTF. The DNA for the CDR3 is TGTGCCAGCAGCAAATGGGGAGGACATTTTAGGGGCTACACCTTC.

This clone was counted a few times. This rearrangement joins TRBV7-2 to TRBJ1-5, with 7 bases aligning to TRBD1. The V and J ends lost 5 bases and 0 bases, in that order; junction bases with no gene match: 13. CDR1 and CDR2 (germline): SGHTA, FQGNSA. The CDR3 totals 18 residues. The CDR3 region has the DNA TGTGCCAGCAGCCCCAGTCGAGGGGGCCCATTTAGCAATCAGCCCCAGCATTTT. Its translation is CASSPSRGGPFSNQPQHF.

The rearrangement links TRBV10-3 to TRBJ1-3; 7 bases are shared with TRBD1. Germline CDR1 ENHRY, CDR2 SYGVKD. This CDR3 contains 14 residues. The V and J ends lost 10 bases and 0 bases, in that order; junction bases with no gene match: 6. CDR3 residues: CATEQGNSGNTIYF. CDR3 nucleotides: TGTGCCACTGAACAGGGGAACTCTGGAAACACCATATATTTT.

The rearrangement joins TRBV7-9 to TRBJ1-4; 11 bases are shared with TRBD1. From germline, CDR1 is SEHNR and CDR2 FQNEAQ (reference sequence). The ends lost 4 bases at V and 7 bases at J; junction bases unmatched: 11. The CDR3 is made up of 17 amino acids. In DNA, the CDR3 is TGTGCCAGCAGCTCCACTCGACTCGGGACAGGGGGTGAAAAACTGTTTTTT. It yields the protein CASSSTRLGTGGEKLFF.

The count of this clone is one. The chain employs TRBV19 and TRBJ1-1; D might be TRBD1 (5 bases). The CDR3 runs 14 residues. CDR1 is LNHDA and CDR2 is SQIVND in the germline V gene (reference sequence). The germline V and J ends were trimmed by 3 bases and 0 bases, with 8 bases remaining between them. The CDR3 DNA reads as TGTGCCAGTAGTATTTCAGGGATGAACACTGAAGCTTTCTTT. This sequence encodes CASSISGMNTEAFF.

The CDR3 region is CASSPTSGRTDTQYF. CDR3 bases: TGCGCCAGCAGCCCAACTAGCGGGCGCACAGATACGCAGTATTTT. The V and J genes are TRBV4-1 and TRBJ2-3, with 9 bases identical to TRBD2. CDR3 length: 15 residues. After removal of 4 bases from V and 1 base from J, the junction contained 3 bases not matched to a gene. The germline CDR1 and CDR2 sequences are MGHRA and YSYEKL.

CDR3 in amino acids: CASSLAQGVGYGYTF. DNA for the CDR3: TGTGCCAGCAGCTTAGCGCAGGGGGTCGGCTATGGCTACACCTTC. This chain joins TRBV7-2 and TRBJ1-2, with TRBD1 matching 7 bases. Trimming at V came to 0 bases and at J to 4 bases, leaving 5 bases not matched to a gene. In germline, CDR1 is SGHTA, CDR2 FQGNSA. The CDR3 loop spans 15 amino acids.

The rearrangement uses TRBV6-6 and TRBJ2-2; 10 bases line up with TRBD2. The CDR3 is made up of 16 amino acids. V trimming: 5 bases; J trimming: 7 bases; junction bases outside the gene matches: 10. In germline, CDR1 is MNHNY, CDR2 SVGAGI (reference sequence). Here the CDR3 reads CASSLLSGGNGGELFF. In DNA, the CDR3 is TGTGCCAGCAGTCTCCTTAGCGGGGGGAACGGCGGGGAGCTGTTTTTT.

This clone was counted once. CDR3 in DNA: TGTGCCAGTAGTATAGGGGCTCTAGCGGGGCCTAGCACAGATACGCAGTATTTT. Protein sequence: CASSIGALAGPSTDTQYF. The chain has TRBV19 and TRBJ2-3; TRBD2 matches 9 bases. J was trimmed by 0 bases and V by 1 base; bases with no gene match: 8. This CDR3 spans 18 amino acids. CDR1 and CDR2 (germline): LNHDA, SQIVND (reference sequence).

This clone was detected a few times. The V gene is TRBV19, the J gene TRBJ2-7; 10 bases are a match to TRBD2. The CDR3 runs 15 residues. J was trimmed by 3 bases and V by 4 bases; bases with no gene match: 6. The V gene's germline CDR1 is LNHDA and CDR2 SQIVND (reference sequence). The CDR3 nucleotides are TGTGCCAGTAGTACCCCGCTAGCGGGGGTCTACGAGCAGTACTTC. It translates to CASSTPLAGVYEQYF.

The rearrangement links TRBV15 to TRBJ1-5; the D is unclear. Germline V lookup: CDR1 LNHNV, CDR2 YYDKDF (reference sequence). The CDR3 totals 16 residues. Trimming took 0 bases from V and 0 from J, leaving 9 bases between them. The CDR3 DNA reads TGTGCCACCAGCAGAGAGAGGGTTTATAGCAATCAGCCCCAGCATTTT. It specifies CATSRERVYSNQPQHF.

This clone was seen only once. This chain connects TRBV7-2 to TRBJ2-7; 8 bases line up with TRBD2. Germline V CDR1 and CDR2: SGHTA, FQGNSA. The CDR3 is 15 residues long. J lost 2 bases, V lost 2 bases, and 5 bases had no gene match. The CDR3 protein is CASSLRPGGPYEQYF. The CDR3 DNA sequence: TGTGCCAGCAGCTTAAGGCCGGGGGGGCCCTACGAGCAGTACTTC.

The genes are TRBV5-1 and TRBJ2-1; 7 bases are a match to TRBD2. CDR1 and CDR2 from the germline V gene are SGHRS and YFSETQ. V was pared by 5 bases and J by 0 bases, with 2 bases of the junction left unmatched. This CDR3 is 14 amino acids long. Written as DNA, the CDR3 is TGCGCCAGCAGGGTAGCGGGCTCCTACAATGAGCAGTTCTTC. This encodes CASRVAGSYNEQFF.

The chain recombines TRBV15 with TRBJ2-5; D is unclear. The CDR3 is 12 amino acids. Germline values: CDR1 LNHNV, CDR2 YYDKDF (reference sequence). Between the trimmed V and J ends, which lost 4 bases and 4 bases, there was a span of 7 bases. CDR3 sequence reads: CATSTISETQYF. CDR3 DNA sequence: TGTGCCACCAGCACTATATCAGAGACCCAGTACTTC.

J is TRBJ2-3 and V is TRBV30; 11 bases match TRBD2. This CDR3 is 18 amino acids long. J was trimmed by 2 bases and V by 1 base; bases with no gene match: 11. CDR1 and CDR2 from the germline V gene are GTSNPN and SVGIG (reference sequence). CDR3 in DNA: TGTGCCTGGAGTGGGGTAGCGGGGGGGGAAAGCTACACAGATACGCAGTATTTT. Its protein product is CAWSGVAGGESYTDTQYF.